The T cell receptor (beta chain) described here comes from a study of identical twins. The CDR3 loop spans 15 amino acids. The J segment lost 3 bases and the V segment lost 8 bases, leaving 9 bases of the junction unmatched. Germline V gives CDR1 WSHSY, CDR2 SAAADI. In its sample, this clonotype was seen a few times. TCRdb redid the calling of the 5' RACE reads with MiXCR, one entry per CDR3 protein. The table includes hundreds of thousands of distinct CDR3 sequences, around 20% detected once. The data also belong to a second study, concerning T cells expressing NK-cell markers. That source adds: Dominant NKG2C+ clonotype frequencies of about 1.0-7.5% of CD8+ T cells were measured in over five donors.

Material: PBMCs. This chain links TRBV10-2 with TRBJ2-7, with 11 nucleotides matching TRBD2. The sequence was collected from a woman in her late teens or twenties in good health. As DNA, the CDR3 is TGCGCCAGCTTGGAAGGGACTAGCGGATACTACGAGCAGTACTTC. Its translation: CASLEGTSGYYEQYF.